The 26 T cell receptor beta chains in this list originate from one sample, sequenced in a study of early T cells in non-severe SARS-CoV-2 infection. TCRdb re-derived calls from the 5' RACE reads in MiXCR, one entry per CDR3 protein. Here the sample spans approximately 77,000 distinct CDR3 sequences, less than 15% being singletons. The specimen sequenced was whole blood. These receptors all come from an adult who was a healthcare worker with PCR-confirmed SARS-CoV-2 infection or an uninfected control (not recorded which).

This clonotype was picked up many times. V and J are TRBV28 and TRBJ1-2; D is uncertain. The ends were cut back, 6 bases at V and 4 bases at J, with 15 bases in the middle. Germline assignment: CDR1 MDHEN and CDR2 SYDVKM. The CDR3 sequence is 14 residues long. The CDR3 protein is CASSRLGEPYGYTF. DNA for the CDR3: TGTGCCAGCAGCCGTCTTGGGGAACCCTATGGCTACACCTTC.

This clonotype appeared many times. The chain combines TRBV28 with TRBJ2-7, with 7 bases matching TRBD2. Germline V gene sequence: CDR1 MDHEN, CDR2 SYDVKM. The CDR3 is 14 residues long. Losses at the gene ends were 7 bases for V and 3 bases for J; bases not matched to a gene: 9. CDR3 region: CASTLGRVDYEQYF. CDR3 sequence (DNA): TGTGCCAGCACCTTAGGGAGGGTTGACTACGAGCAGTACTTC.

The chain carries TRBV29-1 and TRBJ1-2; weak D call: TRBD1 (5 bases). The CDR3 length is 12 residues. Germline values: CDR1 SQVTM, CDR2 ANQGSEA. Trimming took 3 bases from V and 10 from J, leaving 15 bases between them. In DNA, the CDR3 is TGCAGCGTTGACAAAACCCCGGGGGACTACACCTTC. Residues: CSVDKTPGDYTF.

This chain joins TRBV5-4 and TRBJ2-1; no firm D call. There are 11 residues in the CDR3. Trimming left V 0 bases short and J 12 bases short, with 7 bases between. Germline lookup yields CDR1 SGHNT and CDR2 YYREEE (reference sequence). CDR3 amino acids: CASSLGLRQFF. CDR3 nucleotide sequence: TGTGCCAGCAGCTTGGGACTGCGGCAGTTCTTC.

The chain recombines TRBV28 with TRBJ1-4; no clear D. CDR3 length: 13 amino acids. Germline V gene sequence: CDR1 MDHEN, CDR2 SYDVKM. Deletions cut 4 bases from V and 0 bases from J, with 3 bases between. The CDR3 DNA reads as TGTGCCAGCAGTTCTGCAACTAATGAAAAACTGTTTTTT. The encoded protein is CASSSATNEKLFF.

This clonotype was counted between two and nine times. The rearrangement links TRBV20-1 to TRBJ2-1; 9 bases match TRBD2. Trimming took 3 bases from V and 6 from J; bases not matched to a gene: 3. The CDR3 spans 13 residues. CDR1 is DFQATT, CDR2 SNEGSKA, per germline (reference sequence). Here the CDR3 DNA reads TGCAGTGCTAGCGGACTAGCGAGCAATGAGCAGTTCTTC. It is translated as CSASGLASNEQFF.

This clonotype was counted between two and nine times. The chain carries TRBV12-3 or TRBV12-4 and TRBJ1-2, with D hard to call. The CDR3 is 14 amino acids. V was shortened by 7 bases and J by 5 bases, with 17 bases between the two germline ends. The CDR3 coding sequence is TGTGCCAGCAACCAGAAGGACTTGATGTATGGCTACACCTTC. It encodes CASNQKDLMYGYTF.

This clonotype has ten or more counts. This chain uses TRBV29-1 with TRBJ1-5; D is possibly TRBD1 (5 bases). Trimming pared 6 bases from V and 3 bases from J, leaving 12 bases between. The germline V gene has CDR1 SQVTM and CDR2 ANQGSEA. The CDR3 is made up of 13 amino acids. The CDR3 region has the DNA TGCAGCGTGCGGGGGGGGATCAATCAGCCCCAGCATTTT. Protein: CSVRGGINQPQHF. Complete variable domain (other parts from reference TRBV29-1 and TRBJ1-5): SAVISQKPSRDICQRGTSLTIQCQVDSQVTMMFWYRQQPGQSLTLIATANQGSEATYESGFVIDKFPISRPNLTFSTLTVSNMSPEDSSIYLCSVRGGINQPQHFGDGTRLSIL.

V is TRBV20-1 and J is TRBJ2-3; TRBD2 matches 13 bases. The length of the CDR3 is 15 residues. Germline loops: CDR1 DFQATT, CDR2 SNEGSKA (reference sequence). The ends lost 6 bases at V and 0 bases at J; junction bases unmatched: 3. CDR3 coding DNA: TGCAGTGCACTAGCGGGAGGGTCCAGCACAGATACGCAGTATTTT. It specifies CSALAGGSSTDTQYF.

The sample holds a few counts of this clonotype. The gene calls are TRBV25-1 and TRBJ2-5, with D uncertain. Germline lookup yields CDR1 MGHDK and CDR2 SYGVNS. V was pared by 6 bases and J by 0 bases, with 8 bases between. The CDR3 runs to 13 residues. Written as DNA, the CDR3 is TGTGCCAGCAGCCCCCAATACCAAGAGACCCAGTACTTC. Protein: CASSPQYQETQYF.

This clonotype was observed a few times. The chain uses TRBV11-2 and TRBJ2-3, with D perhaps TRBD1 (5 bases). CDR1 is SGHAT and CDR2 is FQNNGV in the germline V gene. The CDR3 covers 14 residues. V was pared by 4 bases and J by 5 bases, with 13 bases between. The CDR3 nucleotides read TGTGCCAGCAGCTCCCTTAACGACAGAGATACGCAGTATTTT. Translation gives CASSSLNDRDTQYF.

This clonotype turned up a few times. The chain is built from TRBV6-6 and TRBJ1-4; 7 nucleotides line up with TRBD1. Losses at the gene ends were 6 bases for V and 8 bases for J; bases not matched to a gene: 3. This CDR3 contains 12 residues. The V gene's germline CDR1 is MNHNY and CDR2 SVGAGI (reference sequence). In DNA form, the CDR3 reads TGTGCCAGCAGGGACAGGAAAGAAAAACTGTTTTTT. Protein: CASRDRKEKLFF.

This clonotype was recorded many times. The CDR3 nucleotides are TGTGCCAGCAGTTTAACGGTAGCGGGCCGACATGAGACCCAGTACTTC. It is translated as CASSLTVAGRHETQYF. V usage is TRBV27 and J usage is TRBJ2-5, with 7 bases identical to TRBD2. Trimming at V came to 2 bases and at J to 5 bases, leaving 11 bases not matched to a gene. Germline assignment: CDR1 MNHEY and CDR2 SMNVEV (reference sequence). The CDR3 has 16 amino acids.

In this sample, this clonotype turned up a few times. This chain uses TRBV20-1 with TRBJ2-1; the D is unclear. The germline CDR1 and CDR2 sequences are DFQATT and SNEGSKA (reference sequence). V lost 8 bases and J 0 bases, leaving 17 bases between the germline ends. The CDR3 loop spans 15 amino acids. The CDR3 coding sequence is TGCAGTCCGCTAGAGCTGGAGAGCTCCTACAATGAGCAGTTCTTC. As protein: CSPLELESSYNEQFF.

This clonotype was seen more than once but under ten times. The gene calls are TRBV4-1 and TRBJ2-3; TRBD2 matches at 11 bases. Germline CDR1 is MGHRA and CDR2 is YSYEKL. The CDR3 has 15 amino acids. V gave up 0 bases and J gave up 4 bases; unmatched junction bases: 0. The CDR3 DNA follows: TGCGCCAGCAGCCAAGAGGGACTAGCGGCAGATACGCAGTATTTT. This sequence encodes CASSQEGLAADTQYF.

The chain couples TRBV4-1 to TRBJ2-2, with TRBD2 identical over 14 bases. V lost 1 base and J lost 5; bases outside the gene matches: 18. CDR1 and CDR2 (germline): MGHRA, YSYEKL. CDR3 length: 22 residues. The DNA for the CDR3 is TGCGCCAGCAGCCAAGGGCTGGGACTAGCGGGAGTCGGACGAGACGCTACCGGGGAGCTGTTTTTT. It encodes CASSQGLGLAGVGRDATGELFF.

This rearrangement joins TRBV29-1 to TRBJ1-5, with 8 bases that match TRBD1. The V and J ends lost 5 bases and 1 base, in that order; junction bases with no gene match: 1. Germline CDR1 SQVTM, CDR2 ANQGSEA. This CDR3 region has 13 residues. The CDR3 nucleotides read TGCAGCGTTCGACAGGGGAGCAATCAGCCCCAGCATTTT. Translation gives CSVRQGSNQPQHF. The full variable domain, in which reference TRBV29-1 and TRBJ1-5 provide the parts outside the CDR3, is SAVISQKPSRDICQRGTSLTIQCQVDSQVTMMFWYRQQPGQSLTLIATANQGSEATYESGFVIDKFPISRPNLTFSTLTVSNMSPEDSSIYLCSVRQGSNQPQHFGDGTRLSIL.

This clonotype has a count of ten or more. The chain joins TRBV4-1 to TRBJ2-7; 8 bases align to TRBD1. J gave up 3 bases and V 4 bases, and 2 bases lay outside the gene matches. The CDR3 sequence is 13 residues long. Germline CDR1 reads MGHRA; CDR2 reads YSYEKL. The CDR3 DNA sequence: TGCGCCAGCAGCCGGACAGGGAACTACGAGCAGTACTTC. This gives the protein CASSRTGNYEQYF.

The table lists this clonotype with many counts. V usage is TRBV4-2 and J usage is TRBJ2-7, with 7 bases that match TRBD2. The germline CDR1 and CDR2 sequences are LGHNA and YNFKEQ. Losses at the gene ends were 4 bases for V and 7 bases for J; bases not matched to a gene: 13. The CDR3 has 15 amino acids. CDR3 sequence: CASSRRAAGVEEQYF. The DNA for the CDR3 is TGTGCCAGCAGCCGCCGGGCGGCGGGAGTTGAAGAGCAGTACTTC.

This clonotype was recorded at least ten times. This chain uses TRBV3-1 with TRBJ2-2; D unresolved. Germline loops: CDR1 LGHDT, CDR2 YNNKEL (reference sequence). The CDR3 runs to 12 residues. With 4 bases removed from V and 4 bases from J, the gap between germline ends came to 4 bases. The CDR3 loop is CASSLLTGELFF. The DNA for the CDR3 is TGTGCCAGCAGCCTCCTCACCGGGGAGCTGTTTTTT.

The chain combines TRBV4-1 with TRBJ2-1, with 7 bases matching TRBD2. The CDR3 is 16 amino acids. Germline V gene data show CDR1 as MGHRA and CDR2 as YSYEKL. The J segment lost 2 bases and the V segment lost 0 bases, leaving 4 bases of the junction unmatched. The CDR3 reads CASSQDTSGTYNEQFF. The DNA for the CDR3 is TGCGCCAGCAGCCAAGATACCAGCGGGACCTACAATGAGCAGTTCTTC.

The table lists this clonotype with many counts. The V call is TRBV10-3, the J call TRBJ2-1; the match to TRBD1 covers 9 bases. With V trimmed by 6 bases and J by 2 bases, 2 bases remained unmatched. CDR3 length equals 14 residues. Per the germline V gene, CDR1 is ENHRY and CDR2 is SYGVKD. Here the CDR3 reads CAIRGQGPYNEQFF. The CDR3 DNA is TGTGCCATCAGGGGACAGGGACCCTACAATGAGCAGTTCTTC.

Details on this clonotype: This may arise from a read error, as a much more abundant clone is one base away. The chain combines TRBV7-8 with TRBJ1-5; 7 bases line up with TRBD1. Germline-derived CDR1 and CDR2 are SGHVS and FQNEAQ. This CDR3 contains 15 residues. V lost 5 bases to trimming and J lost 0 bases; unmatched junction nucleotides: 4. CDR3 DNA: TGTGCCAGCAGCCAGGGGGGGTATAGCAATCAGCCCCAGCATTTT. This encodes CASSQGGYSNQPQHF. Full variable domain (remainder filled in from reference TRBV7-8 and TRBJ1-5): GAGVSQSPRYKVAKRGQDVALRCDPISGHVSLFWYQQALGQGPEFLTYFQNEAQLDKSGLPSDRFFAERPEGSVSTLKIQRTQQEDSAVYLCASSQGGYSNQPQHFGDGTRLSIL.

Ten or more counts support this clonotype. The chain employs TRBV2 and TRBJ2-1; weak D call: TRBD1 (5 bases). The CDR3 runs to 11 residues. V was trimmed by 6 bases and J by 8 bases, leaving 8 bases between them. The germline V gene encodes CDR1 SNHLY and CDR2 FYNNEI. CDR3 protein: CASRGLDEQFF. In DNA form, the CDR3 reads TGTGCCAGCAGGGGGCTCGATGAGCAGTTCTTC.

J is TRBJ2-1 and V is TRBV2, with TRBD2 matching 7 bases. The CDR3 is 14 residues long. CDR1 is SNHLY and CDR2 is FYNNEI in the germline V gene. V was pared by 9 bases and J by 4 bases, with 9 bases of the junction left unmatched. CDR3 nucleotides: TGTGCCAGTGGGCGAGGTAGCGGGTACAATGAGCAGTTCTTC. Protein sequence: CASGRGSGYNEQFF.

This clonotype was counted only a few times. The genes are TRBV29-1 and TRBJ1-3; tentatively, D is TRBD1 (5 bases). The CDR3 extends over 12 amino acids. Trimming took off 7 bases at V and 2 bases at J, with 9 bases between the two ends. Germline V CDR1 and CDR2: SQVTM, ANQGSEA. In DNA, the CDR3 is TGCAGCGCTTGGGGGGCTGGAAACACCATATATTTT. Translating gives CSAWGAGNTIYF.